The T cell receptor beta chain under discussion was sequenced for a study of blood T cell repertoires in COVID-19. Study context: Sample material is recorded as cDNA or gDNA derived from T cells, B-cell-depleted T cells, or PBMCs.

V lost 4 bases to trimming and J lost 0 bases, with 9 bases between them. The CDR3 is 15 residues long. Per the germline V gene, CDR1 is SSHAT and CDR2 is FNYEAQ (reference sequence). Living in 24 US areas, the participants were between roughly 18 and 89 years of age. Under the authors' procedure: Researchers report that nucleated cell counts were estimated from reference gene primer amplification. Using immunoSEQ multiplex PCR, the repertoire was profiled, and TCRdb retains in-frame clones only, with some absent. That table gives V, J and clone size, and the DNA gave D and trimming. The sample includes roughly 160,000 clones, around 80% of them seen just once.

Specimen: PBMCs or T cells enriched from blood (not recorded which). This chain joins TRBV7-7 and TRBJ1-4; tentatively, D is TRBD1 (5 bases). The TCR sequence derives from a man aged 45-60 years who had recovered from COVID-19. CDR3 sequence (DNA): TGTGCCAGCAGCTGTATACAGGCAACTAATGAAAAACTGTTTTTT. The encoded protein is CASSCIQATNEKLFF.